This T cell receptor (beta chain) was captured by sequencing in a study of CD4 T cells in relation to SARS-CoV-2 and coronaviruses. At the level of the study: PBMCs were cultured with antigen for approximately nine days before TCR beta sequencing. Crossreactive spike epitopes shared across donors were mapped to their HLA restriction.

Generated by immunoSEQ multiplex PCR, the TCRdb table keeps only in-frame clones and is missing some. The sample yields roughly 14,000 clones, about 78% seen once. Findings of the study overall: The cross-reactivity analysis covered only spike protein, not other viral proteins.

As for this clone: Its antigen is as yet unknown.

Looked up from germline, CDR1 is MNHEY and CDR2 is SVGAGI. This CDR3 has 12 amino acids. The germline V and J ends were trimmed by 5 bases and 6 bases, with 7 bases remaining between them. The unexposed donors gave CD4+ T cells in about 2011-2018, prior to COVID-19. The cells were cultured for 9 to 11 days before CD4+ T cells were isolated. The gene calls are TRBV6-5 and TRBJ1-4, with D possibly TRBD1 on 6 matching bases. The TCR sequence derives from a human donor in good health. Specimen: CD4+ T cells from PBMCs, cultured in vitro. The CDR3 DNA sequence: TGTGCCAGCAGTAGGACAGATGAAAAACTGTTTTTT. Translation: CASSRTDEKLFF.